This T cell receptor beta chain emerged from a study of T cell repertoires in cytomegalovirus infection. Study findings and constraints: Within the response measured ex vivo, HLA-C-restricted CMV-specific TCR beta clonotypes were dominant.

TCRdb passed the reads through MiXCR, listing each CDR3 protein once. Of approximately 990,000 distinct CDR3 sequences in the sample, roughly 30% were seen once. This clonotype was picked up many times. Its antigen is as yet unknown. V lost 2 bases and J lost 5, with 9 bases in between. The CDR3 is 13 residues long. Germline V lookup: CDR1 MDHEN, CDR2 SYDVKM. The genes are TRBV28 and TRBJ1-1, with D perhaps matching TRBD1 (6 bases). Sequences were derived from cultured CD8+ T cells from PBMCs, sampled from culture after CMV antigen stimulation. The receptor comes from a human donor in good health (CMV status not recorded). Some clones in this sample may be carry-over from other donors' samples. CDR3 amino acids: CASSLAGETEAFF. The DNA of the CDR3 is TGTGCCAGCAGTTTAGCAGGGGAGACTGAAGCTTTCTTT.